This record covers a single T cell receptor beta chain. Its target is not known. The sample comes from a study of memory CD4+ T cells and cytomegalovirus serostatus. Study-wide background: This sample comes from healthy Belgian adults, fewer than ten CMV seropositive, approximately 22 seronegative. Broader study findings: Each of 67 CMV-associated TCRbeta sequences occurred in one to five individuals.

The sort gate was single viable CD3+CD4+CD8-CD45RO+ cells for memory CD4+ T cells. TCRdb's copy holds only in-frame clones and misses some; the assay was immunoSEQ multiplex PCR. Of approximately 30,000 clones listed, about 75% are singletons. V lost 1 base and J 4 bases, leaving 5 bases between the germline ends. CDR1 is SGHTA, CDR2 FQGNSA, per germline. CDR3 size: 13 residues. Material: memory CD4+ T cells from blood. The clonotype was recovered from an adult in good health and CMV-seronegative. Some clones in this sample may be carry-over from other donors' samples. The gene calls are TRBV7-2 and TRBJ1-3; D not certain. The CDR3 loop is CASSLDHGNTIYF. The CDR3 DNA reads as TGTGCCAGCAGCTTAGATCACGGAAACACCATATATTTT.